This T cell receptor (beta chain) was identified during a study of blood T cells in healthy people across ages. A sample-barcoded 5' primer and a J-beta primer mix were used in a second PCR of roughly 6 to 11 cycles. From the 5' RACE reads, TCRdb called clonotypes with MiXCR, one entry per CDR3 protein. This table holds 660,000 or so distinct CDR3 sequences, roughly 53% found once. V dropped 5 bases and J dropped 8; count of bases not matched to a gene: 6. CDR1 and CDR2 from the germline V gene are DFQATT and SNEGSKA (reference sequence). The CDR3 contains 13 residues. The receptor comes from a man aged 55-75 years in good health. The specimen was blood. V gene TRBV20-1 combines with J gene TRBJ2-1; 10 nucleotides line up with TRBD1. CDR3 region: CSAWTGGRDEQFF. DNA for the CDR3: TGCAGTGCTTGGACAGGGGGAAGGGATGAGCAGTTCTTC.